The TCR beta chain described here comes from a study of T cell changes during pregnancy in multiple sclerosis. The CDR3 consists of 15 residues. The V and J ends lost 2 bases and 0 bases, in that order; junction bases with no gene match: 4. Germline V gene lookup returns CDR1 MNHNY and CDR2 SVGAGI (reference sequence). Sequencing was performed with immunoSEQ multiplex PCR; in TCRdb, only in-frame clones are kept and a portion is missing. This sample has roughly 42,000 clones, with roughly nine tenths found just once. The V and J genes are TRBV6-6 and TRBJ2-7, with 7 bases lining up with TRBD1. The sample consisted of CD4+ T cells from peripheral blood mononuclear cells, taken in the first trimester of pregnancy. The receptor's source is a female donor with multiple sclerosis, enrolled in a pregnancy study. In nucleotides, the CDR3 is TGTGCCAGCAGTTACGGGACAGAGATCTCCTACGAGCAGTACTTC. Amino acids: CASSYGTEISYEQYF.